This T cell receptor beta chain was sequenced for a study of T cell repertoires in cytomegalovirus infection. Turning to the study itself: Recently identified HLA-C-restricted and well-studied HLA-B-restricted CMV epitopes were used. CMV infection plus the matching HLA type was flagged by public TCR beta signatures. Findings and caveats of the study: Cumulative frequency of public TCR beta families picked out carriers of CMV plus the relevant HLA. HLA-C-restricted CMV-specific TCR beta clonotypes were dominant in the ex vivo response.

This clonotype was found a few times. The target antigen is unknown. After removal of 6 bases from V and 5 bases from J, the junction contained 7 bases not matched to a gene. CDR1 is MNHEY and CDR2 is SVGAGI in the germline V gene. This CDR3 is 14 amino acids long. TCRdb ran MiXCR on the reads and lists one entry per CDR3 protein. The sample holds some 800,000 distinct CDR3 sequences; around a third are singletons and the top ten take 9.5% to 15%. This clonotype was sampled from a human donor in good health (CMV status not recorded). Some clones in this sample may be carry-over from other donors' samples. Sequencing used cultured CD8+ T cells from PBMCs, obtained from culture after CMV antigen stimulation. The V gene is TRBV6-5, the J gene TRBJ1-1; 9 bases align to TRBD1. The CDR3 region is CASSRTTGGTEAFF. The CDR3 nucleotides are TGTGCCAGCAGCCGAACGACAGGGGGGACTGAAGCTTTCTTT.